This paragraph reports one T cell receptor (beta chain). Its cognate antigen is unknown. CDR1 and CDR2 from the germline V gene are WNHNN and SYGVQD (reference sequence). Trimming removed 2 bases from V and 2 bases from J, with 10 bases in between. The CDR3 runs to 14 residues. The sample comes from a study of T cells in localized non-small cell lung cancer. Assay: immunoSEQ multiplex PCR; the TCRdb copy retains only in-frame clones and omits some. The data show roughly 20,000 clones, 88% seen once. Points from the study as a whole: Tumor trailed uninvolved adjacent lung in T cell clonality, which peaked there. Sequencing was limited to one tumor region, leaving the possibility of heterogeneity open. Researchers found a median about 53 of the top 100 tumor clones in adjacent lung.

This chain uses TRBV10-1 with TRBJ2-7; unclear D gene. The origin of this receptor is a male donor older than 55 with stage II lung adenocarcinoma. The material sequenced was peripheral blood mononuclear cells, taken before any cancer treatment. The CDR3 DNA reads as TGCGCCAGCAGTGAGAATCGGGTACCCTACGAGCAGTACTTC. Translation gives CASSENRVPYEQYF.